The entry below describes one TCR beta chain. TCRdb's table, derived via immunoSEQ multiplex PCR, lists solely in-frame clones and lacks some. Of around 200,000 clones listed, 80% to 90% were seen once; the top ten hold roughly 3.7%. The data are from a study of blood T cell repertoires in COVID-19. Study at large: In each case, the material was cDNA or gDNA derived from T cells, B-cell-depleted T cells, or PBMCs.

Germline CDR1 reads LNHDA; CDR2 reads SQIVND (reference sequence). This CDR3 is 17 amino acids long. V lost 4 bases and J lost 7; bases outside the gene matches: 13. The J gene is TRBJ2-2, the V gene TRBV19; 9 bases agree with TRBD2. Sequences were obtained from peripheral blood. The clonotype comes from a man younger than 35 with active or convalescent COVID-19. The CDR3 protein is CASSTKREEYNGGELFF. CDR3 nucleotides: TGTGCCAGTAGTACTAAGCGGGAGGAATATAACGGCGGGGAGCTGTTTTTT.